Each of the 26 T cell receptor beta chains below was sequenced from the same sample in a study of beta chain features in type 1 diabetes. The investigators reverse transcribed all of the isolated RNA, so they sequenced expressed TCRB transcripts. The repertoire was sequenced with immunoSEQ multiplex PCR; TCRdb's copy has only in-frame clones and lacks some. The sample has 330,000 or so clones; roughly 15% are singletons. The sequencing sample was made of central memory CD4+ T cells from blood. The receptor set was obtained from a man younger than 40 in good health.

This clone was seen a handful of times. V is TRBV23-1 and J is TRBJ2-5; TRBD1 might be the D (5 bases). TRBV23-1 is reported as an ORF; its role is uncertain. The V end lost 1 base, the J end lost 5 bases, and 8 bases lay between the germline ends. The length of the CDR3 is 13 residues. The CDR3 coding sequence is TGCGCCAGCAGTCAATGGGGCTATGAGACCCAGTACTTC. Encoded protein: CASSQWGYETQYF.

The J gene is TRBJ1-2, the V gene TRBV6-1, with unresolved D. Germline assignment: CDR1 MNHNS and CDR2 SASEGT. Trimming shortened V by 7 bases and J by 3 bases, and 18 bases separated the two germline ends. The CDR3 spans 15 residues. The CDR3, as DNA: TGTGCCAGCAACGGTAGGCATGGAATTGACTATGGCTACACCTTC. Amino acid sequence: CASNGRHGIDYGYTF.

A few counts support this clone. The chain is built from TRBV5-5 and TRBJ1-6; the D gene is possibly TRBD1 (5 bases). Trimming took 2 bases from V and 7 from J, leaving 13 bases between them. The CDR3 totals 15 residues. In germline, CDR1 is SGHKS, CDR2 YYEKEE (reference sequence). DNA for the CDR3: TGTGCCAGCAGCTTCTGGGGGACGGACAATTCACCCCTCCACTTT. Amino acid sequence: CASSFWGTDNSPLHF. Looking up the rest from reference TRBV5-5 and TRBJ1-6 gives the full variable domain: DAGVTQSPTHLIKTRGQQVTLRCSPISGHKSVSWYQQVLGQGPQFIFQYYEKEERGRGNFPDRFSARQFPNYSSELNVNALLLGDSALYLCASSFWGTDNSPLHFGNGTRLTVT.

The chain recombines TRBV10-3 with TRBJ2-2, with unresolved D. The CDR3 consists of 12 residues. Germline CDR1 ENHRY, CDR2 SYGVKD. Between the trimmed V and J ends, which lost 6 bases and 6 bases, there was a span of 8 bases. The CDR3 nucleotides read TGTGCCATCAGGAGACCACCCGGGGAGCTGTTTTTT. It codes for CAIRRPPGELFF.

This clone was detected a few times. The rearrangement links TRBV5-6 to TRBJ1-1; tentatively, D is TRBD1 (5 bases). This CDR3 has 13 amino acids. The germline V gene encodes CDR1 SGHDT and CDR2 YYEEEE. Trimming removed 2 bases at V and 11 bases at J, with 16 bases between. In nucleotides, the CDR3 is TGTGCCAGCAGCTTATGGGGAGGGCCAGGGGCTTTCTTT. This translates into CASSLWGGPGAFF.

Only a few counts were recorded for this clone. This rearrangement joins TRBV5-6 to TRBJ1-1; D remains unclear. In germline, CDR1 is SGHDT, CDR2 YYEEEE. The CDR3 extends over 14 amino acids. Trimming shortened V by 2 bases and J by 7 bases, and 15 bases separated the two germline ends. The DNA of the CDR3 is TGTGCCAGCAGCTTTTACCGCCTCGGTAGTGAAGCTTTCTTT. This translates into CASSFYRLGSEAFF.

This clone has only a few counts. This may come from a read error, since a much larger clone is one base off. The chain joins TRBV11-3 to TRBJ2-5; D unresolved. Looked up from germline, CDR1 is SGHNT and CDR2 is YENEEA. Trimming removed 1 base from V and 0 bases from J, with 6 bases in between. There are 14 residues in the CDR3. The CDR3, as DNA: TGTGCCAGCAGCTTAGGGGCGAACCAAGAGACCCAGTACTTC. Amino acid sequence: CASSLGANQETQYF.

Written as DNA, the CDR3 is TGTGCCAGCAGCCTTCGCCGACTAGCGGGAGTTCCGGAAGAGCAGTTCTTC. As protein: CASSLRRLAGVPEEQFF. The chain employs TRBV5-6 and TRBJ2-1; TRBD2 matches at 12 bases. CDR1 is SGHDT, CDR2 YYEEEE, per germline. Trimming at V came to 4 bases and at J to 10 bases, leaving 15 bases not matched to a gene. The CDR3 covers 17 residues.

This rearrangement joins TRBV9 to TRBJ1-4; no clear D gene. V lost 3 bases and J 5 bases, leaving 11 bases between the germline ends. Germline loops: CDR1 SGDLS, CDR2 YYNGEE. This CDR3 has 14 residues. CDR3 residues: CASSASALNEKLFF. CDR3 DNA: TGTGCCAGCAGCGCGAGCGCCTTGAATGAAAAACTGTTTTTT.

This clone was seen a handful of times. A far larger clone is off by one base, so a read error is likely. The chain uses TRBV5-6 and TRBJ2-2; unclear D gene. The CDR3 has 11 residues. V dropped 3 bases and J dropped 3 bases, with 0 bases sitting between them. Germline CDR1 and CDR2: SGHDT and YYEEEE. As DNA, the CDR3 is TGTGCCAGCAGCTACACCGGGGAGCTGTTTTTT. Protein product: CASSYTGELFF.

The V call is TRBV29-1, the J call TRBJ2-3; D uncertain. Trimming removed 7 bases from V and 9 bases from J, with 11 bases in between. Germline-derived CDR1 and CDR2 are SQVTM and ANQGSEA. The CDR3 has 10 amino acids. The CDR3 nucleotides are TGCAGCGCCTCGGTAGAGACGCAGTATTTT. It specifies CSASVETQYF.

The chain has TRBV19 and TRBJ1-2; no clear D. The CDR3 runs to 15 residues. Trimming removed 8 bases from V and 4 bases from J, with 20 bases in between. Germline values: CDR1 LNHDA, CDR2 SQIVND (reference sequence). For the CDR3, the DNA is TGTGCCAGTGAGATTGAGGGCGGGAGAACCTATGGCTACACCTTC. Its protein product is CASEIEGGRTYGYTF.

This chain joins TRBV5-1 and TRBJ2-3; D remains ambiguous. The CDR3 spans 15 residues. V was cut by 3 bases and J by 2 bases, with 13 bases left in between. Per the germline V gene, CDR1 is SGHRS and CDR2 is YFSETQ. The CDR3 spells CASSSSMTHTDTQYF. As DNA, the CDR3 is TGCGCCAGCAGCTCCTCTATGACCCACACAGATACGCAGTATTTT.

The chain couples TRBV7-9 to TRBJ1-1; perhaps TRBD1 as D (5 bases). The ends were cut back, 1 base at V and 5 bases at J, with 14 bases in the middle. Per the germline V gene, CDR1 is SEHNR and CDR2 is FQNEAQ (reference sequence). The CDR3 totals 15 residues. The CDR3 DNA sequence: TGTGCCAGCAGCTTAGGTGTAGGTGGGGGGACTGAAGCTTTCTTT. Translation gives CASSLGVGGGTEAFF.

V and J are TRBV6-1 and TRBJ2-1; TRBD2 aligns across 15 bases. Germline-derived CDR1 and CDR2 are MNHNS and SASEGT. The CDR3 consists of 15 residues. V gave up 5 bases and J gave up 9 bases; unmatched junction bases: 5. Here the CDR3 reads CASSSGTSGGIEQFF. The CDR3 DNA is TGTGCCAGCAGTTCGGGGACTAGCGGGGGGATTGAGCAGTTCTTC.

V is TRBV7-9 and J is TRBJ1-1; no clear D. This CDR3 has 16 residues. CDR1 is SEHNR, CDR2 FQNEAQ, per germline (reference sequence). Trimming left V 1 base short and J 0 bases short, with 12 bases between. This chain's CDR3 is CASSLEGSVMNTEAFF. The CDR3, as DNA: TGTGCCAGCAGCTTAGAGGGTTCAGTCATGAACACTGAAGCTTTCTTT.

This clone was counted a few times. The chain recombines TRBV2 with TRBJ1-2; the match to TRBD1 covers 9 bases. V was pared by 4 bases and J by 4 bases, with 4 bases of the junction left unmatched. The germline CDR1 and CDR2 sequences are SNHLY and FYNNEI. The CDR3 has 14 residues. DNA of the CDR3: TGTGCCAGCAGTGGACAGACAGGGGGCTATGGCTACACCTTC. This translates into CASSGQTGGYGYTF. The variable domain in full, with the rest retrieved from reference TRBV2 and TRBJ1-2, is EPEVTQTPSHQVTQMGQEVILRCVPISNHLYFYWYRQILGQKVEFLVSFYNNEISEKSEIFDDQFSVERPDGSNFTLKIRSTKLEDSAMYFCASSGQTGGYGYTFGSGTRLTVV.

This chain uses TRBV5-1 with TRBJ1-2; no clear D. CDR1 SGHRS and CDR2 YFSETQ come from the germline V gene. Trimming shortened V by 4 bases and J by 2 bases, and 12 bases separated the two germline ends. There are 14 residues in the CDR3. CDR3 nucleotides: TGCGCCAGCAGCCCTGAACAGAAAAACTATGGCTACACCTTC. It yields the protein CASSPEQKNYGYTF. The entire variable domain, with the rest obtained from reference TRBV5-1 and TRBJ1-2, is as follows: KAGVTQTPRYLIKTRGQQVTLSCSPISGHRSVSWYQQTPGQGLQFLFEYFSETQRNKGNFPGRFSGRQFSNSRSEMNVSTLELGDSALYLCASSPEQKNYGYTFGSGTRLTVV.

In its sample, this clone was seen a few times. The chain is built from TRBV7-9 and TRBJ1-1; D may be TRBD1 (6 bases). Germline V CDR1 and CDR2: SEHNR, FQNEAQ (reference sequence). The germline V and J ends were trimmed by 4 bases and 3 bases, with 21 bases remaining between them. The CDR3 consists of 17 residues. CDR3 amino acids: CASSSPSKDSWDTEAFF. CDR3 nucleotides: TGTGCCAGCAGCTCGCCCTCAAAGGACAGCTGGGACACTGAAGCTTTCTTT. The full variable domain, rest sourced from reference TRBV7-9 and TRBJ1-1, is DTGVSQNPRHKITKRGQNVTFRCDPISEHNRLYWYRQTLGQGPEFLTYFQNEAQLEKSRLLSDRFSAERPKGSFSTLEIQRTEQGDSAMYLCASSSPSKDSWDTEAFFGQGTRLTVV.

A few counts support this clone. The chain employs TRBV7-9 and TRBJ1-5; TRBD1 might be the D (6 bases). Germline CDR1 is SEHNR and CDR2 is FQNEAQ (reference sequence). The CDR3 totals 16 residues. V was shortened by 5 bases and J by 8 bases, with 22 bases between the two germline ends. The CDR3 region has the DNA TGTGCCAGCAGCCCACGAGCCCAACAGGGACTCGAGCCCCAGCATTTT. Protein sequence: CASSPRAQQGLEPQHF.

The chain combines TRBV7-6 with TRBJ2-1, with TRBD2 identical over 10 bases. Unmatched junction bases numbered 14, after V lost 5 bases and J lost 1 base. The CDR3 totals 19 residues. Germline lookup yields CDR1 SGHVS and CDR2 FNYEAQ. CDR3 bases: TGTGCCAGCAGCCAATTTTACTCCGGGACTAGCGTATCCTACAATGAGCAGTTCTTC. Protein sequence: CASSQFYSGTSVSYNEQFF.

The chain employs TRBV7-2 and TRBJ2-3, with 7 bases that match TRBD2. The V gene's germline CDR1 is SGHTA and CDR2 FQGNSA. CDR3 size: 15 residues. J lost 2 bases, V lost 3 bases, and 5 bases had no gene match. CDR3 protein: CASSLASGPTDTQYF. DNA for the CDR3: TGTGCCAGCAGCTTGGCTAGCGGACCCACAGATACGCAGTATTTT.

This rearrangement joins TRBV6-1 to TRBJ2-5, with TRBD1 identical over 7 bases. Germline trimming cut 6 bases from V and 3 bases from J; bases unmatched to any gene: 10. CDR1 and CDR2 from the germline V gene are MNHNS and SASEGT. The CDR3 totals 15 residues. The CDR3: CASRAWGQSEETQYF. CDR3 DNA: TGTGCCAGCAGGGCCTGGGGACAGTCGGAAGAGACCCAGTACTTC.

This clone has just a few counts. The chain carries TRBV11-3 and TRBJ1-1, with 8 bases identical to TRBD1. Looked up from germline, CDR1 is SGHNT and CDR2 is YENEEA. The J segment lost 6 bases and the V segment lost 8 bases, leaving 11 bases of the junction unmatched. The CDR3 is 14 amino acids. CDR3 nucleotide sequence: TGTGCCAGCCGCAACACGGACAGGGCCTCTGAAGCTTTCTTT. Its protein is CASRNTDRASEAFF.

This clone has only a few counts. J is TRBJ2-1 and V is TRBV18, with 9 bases identical to TRBD1. The CDR3 loop spans 15 amino acids. After removal of 2 bases from V and 5 bases from J, the junction contained 4 bases not matched to a gene. Germline V CDR1 and CDR2: KGHSH, LQKENI. CDR3 region: CASSPFRQGDNEQFF. DNA for the CDR3: TGTGCCAGCTCACCATTTCGACAGGGGGACAATGAGCAGTTCTTC. Combining the CDR3 with reference TRBV18 and TRBJ2-1 gives the whole variable domain NAGVMQNPRHLVRRRGQEARLRCSPMKGHSHVYWYRQLPEEGLKFMVYLQKENIIDESGMPKERFSAEFPKEGPSILRIQQVVRGDSAAYFCASSPFRQGDNEQFFGPGTRLTVL.

A word on this clone: A single base separates this from a much larger clone, so it may be a read error. The V call is TRBV11-3, the J call TRBJ2-1, with D maybe TRBD2 (5 bases). The CDR3 spans 15 residues. V was cut by 0 bases and J by 0 bases, with 6 bases left in between. CDR1 is SGHNT and CDR2 is YENEEA in the germline V gene. CDR3: CASSLDGDSYNEQFF. CDR3 in DNA: TGTGCCAGCAGCTTAGACGGGGACTCCTACAATGAGCAGTTCTTC.